The 4 T cell receptor beta chains in this list originate from one sample, sequenced in a study of blood T cell repertoires in COVID-19. Sequenced by immunoSEQ multiplex PCR; TCRdb stores in-frame clones only, minus some. This sample has about 260,000 clones, with just under 85% found just once. Sequenced material: peripheral blood. These receptors all come from a woman at least 80 years old with acute or convalescent COVID-19.

The gene calls are TRBV3-1 (or the pseudogene TRBV3-2) and TRBJ1-4; no clear D gene. Germline CDR1 LGHDT, CDR2 YNNKEL (reference sequence). CDR3 length: 14 residues. The V end lost 8 bases, the J end lost 4 bases, and 14 bases lay between the germline ends. CDR3 sequence: CASLSRGINEKLFF. The CDR3 DNA reads TGTGCCAGCCTAAGCCGGGGAATTAATGAAAAACTGTTTTTT.

J is TRBJ1-1 and V is TRBV6-6; a weak D match, TRBD1 (6 bases). Germline assignment: CDR1 MNHNY and CDR2 SVGAGI (reference sequence). The CDR3 is 14 residues long. V lost 2 bases, J lost 0 bases, and 7 bases lay in between. The CDR3 loop reads CASSYKGVNTEAFF. CDR3 coding DNA: TGTGCCAGCAGTTACAAGGGGGTGAACACTGAAGCTTTCTTT.

The gene calls are TRBV6-2 or TRBV6-3 and TRBJ1-2; the D gene is possibly TRBD1 (5 bases). V was cut by 5 bases and J by 8 bases, with 24 bases left in between. Germline-derived CDR1 and CDR2 are MNHEY and SVGEGT. The CDR3 sequence is 16 residues long. The CDR3 region has the DNA TGTGCCAGCAGTCTCTATACGGGCGGACAACTCGGGGGCTACACCTTC. Translating gives CASSLYTGGQLGGYTF.

This chain connects TRBV11-2 to TRBJ1-5, with D maybe TRBD1 (5 bases). Deletions cut 1 base from V and 7 bases from J, with 14 bases between. Germline CDR1 is SGHAT and CDR2 is FQNNGV. The CDR3 runs to 15 residues. DNA for the CDR3: TGTGCCAGCAGCTTAGGTGGCGGGGCGGGGCAGCCCCAGCATTTT. Translated: CASSLGGGAGQPQHF. Complete variable domain (other parts from reference TRBV11-2 and TRBJ1-5): EAGVAQSPRYKIIEKRQSVAFWCNPISGHATLYWYQQILGQGPKLLIQFQNNGVVDDSQLPKDRFSAERLKGVDSTLKIQPAKLEDSAVYLCASSLGGGAGQPQHFGDGTRLSIL.